This is a list of T cell receptor beta chains from one sample in a study of blood T cells in healthy people across ages. MiXCR, applied by TCRdb to the 5' RACE reads, yields one record per CDR3 protein. The sample contains more than 900,000 distinct CDR3 sequences, about 29% of which appear only once. The data were also submitted as part of a second study, on T cells of mothers and their children.

Sequencing was performed on blood. These receptors all come from a woman between 40 and 55 years old in good health. CDR3s include the opening cysteine and the closing phenylalanine or tryptophan. D genes are given only for firm matches. Not every row has a clone size; where given, it reads once, few, many or a size class.

clone_size: .
j_call: TRBJ2-5
v_call: TRBV7-2
d_call: TRBD1
cdr3_aa: CASSRRGAGTGVKEQYF
cdr3_nt: TGTGCCAGCAGCCGAAGGGGGGCCGGGACAGGGGTGAAGGAGCAGTACTTC

clone_size: few
j_call: TRBJ1-6
v_call: TRBV7-2
d_call: .
cdr3_aa: CASSSPPYSPLHF
cdr3_nt: TGTGCCAGCAGCTCCCCCCCATATTCACCCCTCCACTTT

clone_size: .
j_call: TRBJ2-3
v_call: TRBV20-1
d_call: TRBD2
cdr3_aa: CSARVVVLADLSTDTQYF
cdr3_nt: TGCAGTGCTAGAGTAGTGGTACTAGCGGACCTTAGCACAGATACGCAGTATTTT

clone_size: once
j_call: TRBJ1-2
v_call: TRBV5-4
d_call: .
cdr3_aa: CASSLSRGTRKTF
cdr3_nt: TGTGCCAGCAGCTTGTCAAGGGGCACTCGAAAGACCTTC

clone_size: many
j_call: TRBJ2-7
v_call: TRBV20-1
d_call: .
cdr3_aa: CSARDGRSVSYEQYF
cdr3_nt: TGCAGTGCTAGAGATGGGCGGTCGGTTTCCTACGAGCAGTACTTC

clone_size: many
j_call: TRBJ1-1
v_call: TRBV25-1
d_call: .
cdr3_aa: CASSGTLGTEAFF
cdr3_nt: TGTGCCAGCAGCGGGACTCTGGGAACTGAAGCTTTCTTT

clone_size: medium-sized
j_call: TRBJ2-6
v_call: TRBV20-1
d_call: .
cdr3_aa: CSAGGRGSGANVLTF
cdr3_nt: TGCAGTGCGGGCGGACGGGGCTCTGGGGCCAACGTCCTGACTTTC

clone_size: many
j_call: TRBJ1-2
v_call: TRBV28
d_call: .
cdr3_aa: CASGKWNYGYTF
cdr3_nt: TGTGCCAGCGGAAAATGGAACTATGGCTACACCTTC

clone_size: .
j_call: TRBJ2-5
v_call: TRBV7-2
d_call: .
cdr3_aa: CASSAPGGRQGTQYF
cdr3_nt: TGTGCCAGCAGCGCGCCGGGGGGCCGTCAAGGGACCCAGTACTTC

clone_size: .
j_call: TRBJ2-3
v_call: TRBV12-3/TRBV12-4
d_call: TRBD1
cdr3_aa: CASSGQGGTDTQYF
cdr3_nt: TGTGCCAGCAGTGGACAGGGGGGCACAGATACGCAGTATTTT

clone_size: .
j_call: TRBJ1-5
v_call: TRBV12-3/TRBV12-4
d_call: TRBD1
cdr3_aa: CASSLTGGEQPQHF
cdr3_nt: TGTGCCAGCAGTCTTACAGGGGGCGAACAGCCCCAGCATTTT

clone_size: .
j_call: TRBJ2-7
v_call: TRBV5-1
d_call: TRBD2
cdr3_aa: CASSLDLAAGVYEQYF
cdr3_nt: TGCGCCAGCAGCTTGGATTTAGCAGCGGGGGTCTACGAGCAGTACTTC

clone_size: once
j_call: TRBJ1-2
v_call: TRBV5-6
d_call: .
cdr3_aa: CASSFTGSNYGYTF
cdr3_nt: TGTGCCAGCAGCTTCACAGGGTCCAACTATGGCTACACCTTC

clone_size: .
j_call: TRBJ1-1
v_call: TRBV9
d_call: TRBD1
cdr3_aa: CASSAGQGAFVNTEAFF
cdr3_nt: TGTGCCAGCAGCGCCGGACAGGGGGCGTTTGTGAACACTGAAGCTTTCTTT

clone_size: .
j_call: TRBJ1-1
v_call: TRBV20-1
d_call: .
cdr3_aa: CSARRRMNTEAFF
cdr3_nt: TGCAGTGCTAGAAGGCGAATGAACACTGAAGCTTTCTTT

clone_size: few
j_call: TRBJ1-2
v_call: TRBV29-1
d_call: TRBD1
cdr3_aa: CSVDSGTGVGYTF
cdr3_nt: TGCAGCGTCGACTCCGGGACAGGGGTCGGCTACACCTTC

clone_size: .
j_call: TRBJ2-3
v_call: TRBV7-3
d_call: .
cdr3_aa: CASSRTALDTQYF
cdr3_nt: TGTGCCAGCAGCCGGACGGCTTTAGATACGCAGTATTTT

clone_size: .
j_call: TRBJ2-2
v_call: TRBV7-9
d_call: TRBD1
cdr3_aa: CASSSPTTGYGTGELFF
cdr3_nt: TGTGCCAGCAGCTCTCCCACGACAGGGTATGGCACCGGGGAGCTGTTTTTT

clone_size: .
j_call: TRBJ1-1
v_call: TRBV7-6
d_call: TRBD1
cdr3_aa: CASSSKQGQSTEAFF
cdr3_nt: TGTGCCAGCAGCAGTAAACAGGGACAGAGCACTGAAGCTTTCTTT

clone_size: many
j_call: TRBJ2-6
v_call: TRBV5-8
d_call: .
cdr3_aa: CASSQGDSSGANVLTF
cdr3_nt: TGTGCCAGCAGCCAAGGGGATTCTTCTGGGGCCAACGTCCTGACTTTC

clone_size: .
j_call: TRBJ2-7
v_call: TRBV6-2/TRBV6-3
d_call: TRBD1
cdr3_aa: CASSYPGTGFAEQYF
cdr3_nt: TGTGCCAGCAGTTACCCCGGGACAGGGTTCGCCGAGCAGTACTTC

clone_size: few
j_call: TRBJ2-2
v_call: TRBV28
d_call: TRBD2
cdr3_aa: CASSSGGLAGAGELFF
cdr3_nt: TGTGCCAGCAGTTCGGGGGGACTAGCGGGTGCCGGGGAGCTGTTTTTT

clone_size: few
j_call: TRBJ2-7
v_call: TRBV7-9
d_call: .
cdr3_aa: CASSSEVYEQYF
cdr3_nt: TGTGCCAGCAGTTCAGAGGTCTACGAGCAGTACTTC

clone_size: many
j_call: TRBJ1-5
v_call: TRBV12-3/TRBV12-4
d_call: .
cdr3_aa: CASSLAQGRDQPQHF
cdr3_nt: TGTGCCAGCAGTTTAGCACAGGGAAGGGATCAGCCCCAGCATTTT

clone_size: few
j_call: TRBJ2-3
v_call: TRBV5-1
d_call: TRBD2
cdr3_aa: CASSLTSGPDTQYF
cdr3_nt: TGCGCCAGCAGCCTGACTAGCGGGCCAGATACGCAGTATTTT

clone_size: few
j_call: TRBJ2-1
v_call: TRBV4-3
d_call: .
cdr3_aa: CASSQDRGQQFF
cdr3_nt: TGCGCCAGCAGCCAAGATAGGGGTCAGCAGTTCTTC

clone_size: .
j_call: TRBJ1-4
v_call: TRBV7-2
d_call: TRBD1
cdr3_aa: CASSLDRGLNEKLFF
cdr3_nt: TGTGCCAGCAGCTTGGACAGGGGCCTTAATGAAAAACTGTTTTTT

clone_size: .
j_call: TRBJ1-1
v_call: TRBV20-1
d_call: .
cdr3_aa: CSASYGGQMNTEGFF
cdr3_nt: TGCAGTGCGAGCTACGGGGGACAAATGAACACTGAAGGTTTCTTT

clone_size: .
j_call: TRBJ1-1
v_call: TRBV6-2/TRBV6-3
d_call: .
cdr3_aa: CASSGHSGNTEAFF
cdr3_nt: TGTGCCAGCAGTGGCCATAGCGGGAACACTGAAGCTTTCTTT

clone_size: many
j_call: TRBJ2-1
v_call: TRBV20-1
d_call: .
cdr3_aa: CSATRPPNEQFF
cdr3_nt: TGCAGTGCTACCAGGCCGCCCAATGAGCAGTTCTTC

clone_size: .
j_call: TRBJ1-2
v_call: TRBV27
d_call: TRBD1
cdr3_aa: CASSSPSTGIGYTF
cdr3_nt: TGTGCCAGCAGTTCGCCATCGACAGGGATTGGCTACACCTTC

clone_size: few
j_call: TRBJ2-7
v_call: TRBV20-1
d_call: .
cdr3_aa: CSARERLTYEQYF
cdr3_nt: TGCAGTGCTAGAGAACGCTTAACCTACGAGCAGTACTTC

clone_size: .
j_call: TRBJ1-5
v_call: TRBV28
d_call: .
cdr3_aa: CASSLWAAVPNQPQHF
cdr3_nt: TGTGCCAGCAGTTTATGGGCTGCCGTCCCGAATCAGCCCCAGCATTTT

clone_size: many
j_call: TRBJ2-1
v_call: TRBV29-1
d_call: .
cdr3_aa: CSVEMGDKDEQFF
cdr3_nt: TGCAGCGTTGAAATGGGGGATAAGGATGAGCAGTTCTTC

clone_size: few
j_call: TRBJ1-2
v_call: TRBV5-1
d_call: TRBD1
cdr3_aa: CASSSGQGAIGGYTF
cdr3_nt: TGCGCCAGCAGCTCCGGACAGGGGGCAATCGGGGGCTACACCTTC

clone_size: few
j_call: TRBJ1-1
v_call: TRBV20-1
d_call: .
cdr3_aa: CSARHPLPGPLNTEAFF
cdr3_nt: TGCAGTGCTAGACACCCCTTACCGGGACCCCTGAACACTGAAGCTTTCTTT

clone_size: .
j_call: TRBJ2-5
v_call: TRBV12-3/TRBV12-4
d_call: .
cdr3_aa: CASSPSVGTEETQYF
cdr3_nt: TGTGCCAGCAGTCCTAGTGTGGGGACGGAGGAGACCCAGTACTTC

clone_size: many
j_call: TRBJ1-5
v_call: TRBV4-1
d_call: .
cdr3_aa: CASSQVGGRVGGSNQPQHF
cdr3_nt: TGCGCCAGCAGCCAAGTGGGGGGTCGAGTTGGGGGAAGCAATCAGCCCCAGCATTTT

clone_size: .
j_call: TRBJ2-3
v_call: TRBV5-1
d_call: .
cdr3_aa: CASSYEGGLTDTQYF
cdr3_nt: TGCGCCAGCAGCTACGAAGGGGGTCTCACAGATACGCAGTATTTT

clone_size: .
j_call: TRBJ2-7
v_call: TRBV10-3
d_call: TRBD2
cdr3_aa: CAAGGKYEQYF
cdr3_nt: TGTGCCGCGGGGGGGAAGTACGAGCAGTACTTC

clone_size: .
j_call: TRBJ2-3
v_call: TRBV9
d_call: TRBD1
cdr3_aa: CASSVDRQGDTDTQYF
cdr3_nt: TGTGCCAGCAGCGTAGACAGACAGGGCGACACAGATACGCAGTATTTT

clone_size: .
j_call: TRBJ1-6
v_call: TRBV15
d_call: .
cdr3_aa: CATSRDTGPQSPLHF
cdr3_nt: TGTGCCACCAGCAGAGATACAGGTCCCCAATCACCCCTCCACTTT

clone_size: .
j_call: TRBJ1-2
v_call: TRBV4-3
d_call: .
cdr3_aa: CASSQEGGPGYGYTF
cdr3_nt: TGCGCCAGCAGCCAAGAAGGGGGTCCCGGCTATGGCTACACCTTC

clone_size: many
j_call: TRBJ2-1
v_call: TRBV5-1
d_call: .
cdr3_aa: CASSFSRGAMNEQFF
cdr3_nt: TGCGCCAGCAGCTTCTCTCGGGGGGCCATGAATGAGCAGTTCTTC

clone_size: .
j_call: TRBJ2-1
v_call: TRBV10-3
d_call: .
cdr3_aa: CAMAGQSSYNEQVF
cdr3_nt: TGTGCCATGGCGGGACAGAGCTCCTACAATGAGCAGGTCTTC

clone_size: .
j_call: TRBJ2-6
v_call: TRBV6-6
d_call: .
cdr3_aa: CASSQDSESGANVLTF
cdr3_nt: TGTGCCAGCAGCCAGGACAGTGAATCTGGGGCCAACGTCCTGACTTTC

clone_size: few
j_call: TRBJ1-2
v_call: TRBV24-1
d_call: .
cdr3_aa: CATSEEGVNYGYTF
cdr3_nt: TGTGCCACCAGTGAAGAAGGGGTTAACTATGGCTACACCTTC

clone_size: .
j_call: TRBJ1-1
v_call: TRBV4-1
d_call: .
cdr3_aa: CASSPSIGTEAFF
cdr3_nt: TGCGCCAGCAGCCCGTCTATTGGGACTGAAGCTTTCTTT

clone_size: few
j_call: TRBJ2-3
v_call: TRBV24-1
d_call: TRBD1
cdr3_aa: CATSDPGQGVPDTQYF
cdr3_nt: TGTGCCACCAGTGATCCGGGACAGGGGGTTCCAGATACGCAGTATTTT

clone_size: .
j_call: TRBJ2-5
v_call: TRBV4-2
d_call: TRBD2
cdr3_aa: CASSQDPVLAGTQETQYF
cdr3_nt: TGTGCCAGCAGCCAAGATCCAGTACTAGCGGGGACCCAAGAGACCCAGTACTTC

clone_size: .
j_call: TRBJ2-1
v_call: TRBV6-5
d_call: .
cdr3_aa: CASSYLGLTRNEQFF
cdr3_nt: TGTGCCAGCAGTTACTTAGGACTAACCAGGAATGAGCAGTTCTTC

clone_size: .
j_call: TRBJ2-1
v_call: TRBV7-2
d_call: .
cdr3_aa: CASSCGWQAYEQFF
cdr3_nt: TGTGCCAGCAGCTGTGGTTGGCAGGCATATGAGCAGTTCTTC

clone_size: few
j_call: TRBJ2-3
v_call: TRBV15
d_call: .
cdr3_aa: CATSRGGADTQYF
cdr3_nt: TGTGCCACCAGTAGAGGGGGGGCAGATACGCAGTATTTT

clone_size: .
j_call: TRBJ2-1
v_call: TRBV13
d_call: TRBD2
cdr3_aa: CASRTSGRANEQFF
cdr3_nt: TGTGCCAGCAGAACTAGCGGGAGGGCCAATGAGCAGTTCTTC